Presented here are 9 T cell receptor beta chains from one specimen sequenced in a study of blood T cell repertoires in COVID-19. The repertoire was sequenced with immunoSEQ multiplex PCR; TCRdb's copy has only in-frame clones and lacks some. The sample includes tens of thousands of clones, 85% to 90% of them seen just once. The material sequenced was peripheral blood. The receptors were gathered from a man older than 75 with active COVID-19.

The rearrangement joins TRBV3-1 (or the pseudogene TRBV3-2) to TRBJ1-6, with D tentatively TRBD1 (5 bases). The CDR3 is 14 amino acids. V lost 4 bases and J 4 bases, leaving 8 bases between the germline ends. Germline V lookup: CDR1 LGHDT, CDR2 YNNKEL (reference sequence). The CDR3 nucleotides are TGTGCCAGCAGCCCAGGGACTTATAATTCACCCCTCCACTTT. Amino acid sequence: CASSPGTYNSPLHF.

V and J are TRBV7-6 and TRBJ2-1; D may be TRBD2 (6 bases). The CDR3 length is 16 residues. V lost 8 bases and J lost 0, with 17 bases in between. Looked up from germline, CDR1 is SGHVS and CDR2 is FNYEAQ. Written as DNA, the CDR3 is TGTGCCAGCGGGCCGCAGGAGGGCCGCTCCTACAATGAGCAGTTCTTC. Translating it yields CASGPQEGRSYNEQFF.

The rearrangement joins TRBV19 to TRBJ1-5; D possibly corresponds to TRBD1 (5 bases). CDR1 is LNHDA and CDR2 is SQIVND in the germline V gene (reference sequence). Trimming stripped 2 bases from V and 7 bases from J, with 9 bases between. This CDR3 is built from 13 residues. The CDR3 sequence is CASSIQTEQPQHF. The CDR3 nucleotides are TGTGCCAGTAGTATACAGACAGAACAGCCCCAGCATTTT.

V gene TRBV5-1 combines with J gene TRBJ2-1, with 7 bases lining up with TRBD2. Germline assignment: CDR1 SGHRS and CDR2 YFSETQ. With 6 bases clipped from V and 4 bases from J, the junction kept 10 bases outside the gene matches. The CDR3 consists of 15 residues. CDR3 coding DNA: TGCGCCAGCATCCCGGCAGCGGGGAGTTACAATGAGCAGTTCTTC. This encodes CASIPAAGSYNEQFF. The full variable domain, with the rest looked up from reference TRBV5-1 and TRBJ2-1, is KAGVTQTPRYLIKTRGQQVTLSCSPISGHRSVSWYQQTPGQGLQFLFEYFSETQRNKGNFPGRFSGRQFSNSRSEMNVSTLELGDSALYLCASIPAAGSYNEQFFGPGTRLTVL.

The rearrangement uses TRBV5-1 and TRBJ2-3; weak D call: TRBD2 (5 bases). This CDR3 is built from 17 residues. Germline loops: CDR1 SGHRS, CDR2 YFSETQ. The germline V and J ends were trimmed by 0 bases and 2 bases, with 16 bases remaining between them. Here the CDR3 DNA reads TGCGCCAGCAGCTTGGCCGAGGGCCTTGGAGTCACAGATACGCAGTATTTT. Translation: CASSLAEGLGVTDTQYF. Looking up the rest from reference TRBV5-1 and TRBJ2-3 gives the full variable domain: KAGVTQTPRYLIKTRGQQVTLSCSPISGHRSVSWYQQTPGQGLQFLFEYFSETQRNKGNFPGRFSGRQFSNSRSEMNVSTLELGDSALYLCASSLAEGLGVTDTQYFGPGTRLTVL.

The chain uses TRBV5-1 and TRBJ2-5, with a possible D match to TRBD1 (6 bases). The CDR3 covers 13 residues. Per germline, CDR1 SGHRS and CDR2 YFSETQ. The V end lost 7 bases, the J end lost 3 bases, and 13 bases lay between the germline ends. The CDR3 DNA reads as TGCGCCAGCGGGGTGGGGGCGGAAGAGACCCAGTACTTC. Translated: CASGVGAEETQYF.

The chain is built from TRBV12-3 or TRBV12-4 and TRBJ1-5; 8 nucleotides match TRBD1. There are 13 residues in the CDR3. V was pared by 8 bases and J by 7 bases, with 7 bases of the junction left unmatched. The CDR3 is CASEQGAGQPQHF. CDR3 coding DNA: TGTGCCAGCGAGCAGGGGGCGGGACAGCCCCAGCATTTT.

This clone was picked up one time. The chain joins TRBV7-7 to TRBJ2-3; 10 bases align to TRBD2. The germline V gene encodes CDR1 SSHAT and CDR2 FNYEAQ (reference sequence). After removal of 5 bases from V and 0 bases from J, the junction contained 11 bases not matched to a gene. CDR3 length: 18 residues. The CDR3 bases are TGTGCCAGCAGCCTTCCGATGGAGCGGGAGGGTAGCACAGATACGCAGTATTTT. This gives the protein CASSLPMEREGSTDTQYF.

This rearrangement joins TRBV5-4 to TRBJ1-1; perhaps TRBD1 as D (5 bases). Germline V gene lookup returns CDR1 SGHNT and CDR2 YYREEE (reference sequence). CDR3 size: 16 residues. V was clipped by 4 bases and J by 0 bases, with 16 bases between them. This chain's CDR3 is CASSRAQVRMNTEAFF. In nucleotides, the CDR3 is TGTGCCAGCAGCCGGGCACAGGTGCGCATGAACACTGAAGCTTTCTTT. Based on the CDR3 plus reference TRBV5-4 and TRBJ1-1, the full variable domain is ETGVTQSPTHLIKTRGQQVTLRCSSQSGHNTVSWYQQALGQGPQFIFQYYREEENGRGNFPPRFSGLQFPNYSSELNVNALELDDSALYLCASSRAQVRMNTEAFFGQGTRLTVV.